This T cell receptor delta chain derives from a study of Vδ1+ human thymocytes. This clone has just a few counts. The target antigen is unknown. The template was reverse-transcribed extracted RNA. The CDR3 regions were amplified by multiplex PCR from V-gene primers to a constant-region primer. TCRdb fed the multiplex PCR reads to CATT. The table shows about 73,000 delta-chain clones, with about 30% occurring only once. Study conclusions and caveats: Highly polyclonal TRG and TRD repertoires with Gaussian CDR3 length distributions appeared in thymus. Approximately 20% of thymic delta-chain sequences were Vdelta2, with few Vdelta3, unlike blood Vdelta1+ controls.

J was trimmed by 3 bases and V by 3 bases; bases with no gene match: 22. CDR3 length: 22 amino acids. Looked up from germline, CDR1 is TSWWSYY and CDR2 is QGS. Sequenced sample: Vdelta1+ gamma-delta thymocytes from the thymus. Subset of the sample: FACS-sorted CD3+ TCRalphabeta- TCRVdelta1+ TCRVdelta2- thymocytes. The gene calls are TRDV1 and TRDJ1, with TRDD3 matching 13 bases. This TCR came from a boy in the first two years of life who had congenital heart surgery. CDR3 region: CALGDQTFLRTYWGIRPDKLIF. The CDR3 DNA follows: TGTGCTCTTGGGGATCAAACCTTCCTACGTACGTACTGGGGGATACGGCCCGATAAACTCATCTTT.